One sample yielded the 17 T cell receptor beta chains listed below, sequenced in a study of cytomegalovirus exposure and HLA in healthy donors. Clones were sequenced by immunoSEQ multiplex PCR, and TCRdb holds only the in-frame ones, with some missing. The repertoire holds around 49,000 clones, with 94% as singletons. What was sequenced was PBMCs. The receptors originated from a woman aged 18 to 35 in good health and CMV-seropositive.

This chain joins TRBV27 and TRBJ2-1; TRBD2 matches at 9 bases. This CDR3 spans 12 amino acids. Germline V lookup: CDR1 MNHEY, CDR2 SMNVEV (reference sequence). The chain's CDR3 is CTAGGRAKEQFF. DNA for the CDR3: TGTACCGCTGGCGGGAGGGCTAAGGAGCAGTTCTTC.

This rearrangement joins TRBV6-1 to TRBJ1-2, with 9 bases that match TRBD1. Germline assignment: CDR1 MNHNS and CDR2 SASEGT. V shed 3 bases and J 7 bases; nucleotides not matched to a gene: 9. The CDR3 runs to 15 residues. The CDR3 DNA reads TGTGCCAGCAGTGACATGGGACAGGGTTCGGGTGGCTACACCTTC. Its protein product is CASSDMGQGSGGYTF.

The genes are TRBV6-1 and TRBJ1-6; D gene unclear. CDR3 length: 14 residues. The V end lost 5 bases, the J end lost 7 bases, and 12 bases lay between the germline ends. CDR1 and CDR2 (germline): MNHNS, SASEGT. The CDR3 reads CASSHDTNNSPLHF. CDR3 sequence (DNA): TGTGCCAGCAGTCACGATACTAACAATTCACCCCTCCACTTT.

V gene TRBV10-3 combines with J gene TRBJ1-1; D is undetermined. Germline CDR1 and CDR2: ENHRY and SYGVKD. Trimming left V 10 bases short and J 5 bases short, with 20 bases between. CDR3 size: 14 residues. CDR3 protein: CATLLDGGRTEAFF. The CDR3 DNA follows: TGTGCCACTCTCCTTGATGGCGGGAGGACTGAAGCTTTCTTT.

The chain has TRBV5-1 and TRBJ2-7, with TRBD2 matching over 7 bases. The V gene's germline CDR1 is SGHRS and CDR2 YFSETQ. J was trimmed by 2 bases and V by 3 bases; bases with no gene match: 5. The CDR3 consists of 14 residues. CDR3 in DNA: TGCGCCAGCAGCTGGGGGGGTACGGCCTACGAGCAGTACTTC. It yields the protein CASSWGGTAYEQYF.

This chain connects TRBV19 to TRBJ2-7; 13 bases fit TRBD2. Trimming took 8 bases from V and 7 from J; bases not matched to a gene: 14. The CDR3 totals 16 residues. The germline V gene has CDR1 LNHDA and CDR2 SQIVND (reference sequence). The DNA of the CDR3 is TGTGCCAGTGGGGAGGGACTAGCGGGGCACTCGGGTGAGCAGTACTTC. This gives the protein CASGEGLAGHSGEQYF.

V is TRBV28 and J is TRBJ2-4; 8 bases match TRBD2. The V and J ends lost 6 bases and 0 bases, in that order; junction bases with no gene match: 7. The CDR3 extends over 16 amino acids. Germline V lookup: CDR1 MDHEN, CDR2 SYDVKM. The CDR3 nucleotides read TGTGCCAGCAGACCTACAGCGGGAGTAGCCAAAAACATTCAGTACTTC. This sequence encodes CASRPTAGVAKNIQYF.

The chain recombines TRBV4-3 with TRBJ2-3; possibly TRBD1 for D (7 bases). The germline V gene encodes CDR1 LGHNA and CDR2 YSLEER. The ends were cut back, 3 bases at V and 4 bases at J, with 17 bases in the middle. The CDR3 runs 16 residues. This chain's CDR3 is CASSQETGRYSDTQYF. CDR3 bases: TGCGCCAGCAGCCAGGAGACAGGGAGGTATTCAGATACGCAGTATTTT.

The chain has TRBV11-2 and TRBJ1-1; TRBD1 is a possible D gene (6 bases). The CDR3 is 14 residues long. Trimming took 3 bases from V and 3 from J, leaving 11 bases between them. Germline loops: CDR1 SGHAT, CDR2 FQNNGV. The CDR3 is CASSLERGYTEAFF. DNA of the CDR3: TGTGCCAGCAGCTTGGAGAGGGGGTACACTGAAGCTTTCTTT.

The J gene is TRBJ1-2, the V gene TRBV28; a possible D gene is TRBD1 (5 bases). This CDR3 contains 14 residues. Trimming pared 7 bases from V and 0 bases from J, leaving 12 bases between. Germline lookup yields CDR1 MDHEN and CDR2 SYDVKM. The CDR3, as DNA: TGTGCCAGCAACCCGGACACCACTAACTATGGCTACACCTTC. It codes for CASNPDTTNYGYTF.

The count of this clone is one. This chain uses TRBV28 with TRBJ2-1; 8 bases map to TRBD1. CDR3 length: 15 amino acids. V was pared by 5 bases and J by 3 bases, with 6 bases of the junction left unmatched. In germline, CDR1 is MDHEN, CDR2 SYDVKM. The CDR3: CASSRLGQGYNEQFF. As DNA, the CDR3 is TGTGCCAGCAGTAGACTAGGACAGGGCTACAATGAGCAGTTCTTC.

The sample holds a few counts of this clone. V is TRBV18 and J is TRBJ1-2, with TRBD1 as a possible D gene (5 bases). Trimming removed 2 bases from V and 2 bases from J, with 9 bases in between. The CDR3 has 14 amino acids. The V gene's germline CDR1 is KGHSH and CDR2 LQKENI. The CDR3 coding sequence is TGTGCCAGCTCACCATCTGGGGGGAACTATGGCTACACCTTC. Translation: CASSPSGGNYGYTF.

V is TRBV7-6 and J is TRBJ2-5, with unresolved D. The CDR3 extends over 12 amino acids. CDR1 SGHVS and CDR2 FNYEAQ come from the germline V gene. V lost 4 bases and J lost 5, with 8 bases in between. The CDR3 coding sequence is TGTGCCAGCAGCTCAGGTTGGGAGACCCAGTACTTC. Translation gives CASSSGWETQYF.

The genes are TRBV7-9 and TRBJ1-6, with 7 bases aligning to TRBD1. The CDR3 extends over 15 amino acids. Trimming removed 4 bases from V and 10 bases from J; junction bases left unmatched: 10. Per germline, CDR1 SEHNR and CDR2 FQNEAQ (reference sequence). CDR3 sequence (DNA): TGTGCCAGCAGCTCCAGACAGGGTTTTGGGTCACCCCTCCACTTT. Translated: CASSSRQGFGSPLHF.

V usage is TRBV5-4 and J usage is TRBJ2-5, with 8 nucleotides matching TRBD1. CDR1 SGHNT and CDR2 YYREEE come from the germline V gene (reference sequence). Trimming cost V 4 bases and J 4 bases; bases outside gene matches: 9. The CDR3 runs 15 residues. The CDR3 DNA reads TGTGCCAGCAGCGGAAGGACAGGGATAATAGAGACCCAGTACTTC. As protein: CASSGRTGIIETQYF.

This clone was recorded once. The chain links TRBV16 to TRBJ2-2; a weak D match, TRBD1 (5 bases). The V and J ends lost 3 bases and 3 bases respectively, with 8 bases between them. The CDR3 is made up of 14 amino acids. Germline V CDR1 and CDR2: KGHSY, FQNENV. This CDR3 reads CASSQAGYTGELFF. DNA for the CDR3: TGTGCCAGCAGCCAGGCAGGGTACACCGGGGAGCTGTTTTTT.

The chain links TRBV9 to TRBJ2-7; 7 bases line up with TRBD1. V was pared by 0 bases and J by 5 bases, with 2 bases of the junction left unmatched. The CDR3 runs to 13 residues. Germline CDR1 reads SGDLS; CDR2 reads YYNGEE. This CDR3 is CASSVEQGNEQYF. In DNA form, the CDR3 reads TGTGCCAGCAGCGTAGAACAGGGGAACGAGCAGTACTTC. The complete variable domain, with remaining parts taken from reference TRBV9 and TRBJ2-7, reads DSGVTQTPKHLITATGQRVTLRCSPRSGDLSVYWYQQSLDQGLQFLIQYYNGEERAKGNILERFSAQQFPDLHSELNLSSLELGDSALYFCASSVEQGNEQYFGPGTRLTVT.